This T cell receptor beta chain was sequenced in a study of tumor and adjacent non-tumor tissue in lung cancer. At the level of the study: Around 4 million productive TCRbeta reads were obtained per sample on average. The study's findings and limits: Tumor repertoires had a smaller top 100 clone share than normal lung.

TCRbeta libraries were built with three rounds of nested PCR, modified from ARM-PCR. One entry per CDR3 protein results from TCRdb running MiXCR on the multiplex PCR reads. The sample has 100,000 to 150,000 distinct CDR3 sequences, approximately 71% seen once. CDR1 is SGHAT, CDR2 FQNNGV, per germline. The CDR3 sequence is 19 residues long. In the case of this clonotype: The antigen is not known. The junction shows a germline mismatch at one end, possibly a read error.

No cell sorting was done before RNA was extracted from the tissue. V is TRBV11-2 and J is TRBJ1-2; D possibly corresponds to TRBD1 (5 bases). This receptor was obtained from a man aged 25-40 years with non-small cell lung cancer. The sequenced sample consisted of lung tumor tissue. This CDR3 is CASNLSNRQGPTPAYGYTF. In DNA form, the CDR3 reads TGTGCCAGCAACTTAAGTAATCGGCAGGGACCTACACCGGCATATGGCTACACCTTC.